These 21 T cell receptor beta chains came from one sample sequenced in a study of cytotoxic CD8 clonotypes in ibrutinib-treated CLL. Some clones are missing from TCRdb's copy, which holds only in-frame ones; the method was immunoSEQ multiplex PCR. The sample gives 17,000 or so clones, approximately 64% of which show up once; 20% to 30% is in the top ten. Specimen: PBMCs, collected after 12 months of ibrutinib treatment. The receptor set was obtained from a human donor with chronic lymphocytic leukemia.

The chain is built from TRBV5-4 and TRBJ2-3; D is possibly TRBD1 (6 bases). This CDR3 is built from 14 residues. Germline V gene lookup returns CDR1 SGHNT and CDR2 YYREEE (reference sequence). V was shortened by 4 bases and J by 4 bases, with 13 bases between the two germline ends. The CDR3: CASSLKGVADTQYF. The CDR3 coding sequence is TGTGCCAGCAGCCTAAAGGGGGTGGCAGATACGCAGTATTTT.

CDR3 coding DNA: TGTGCCAGCAGGAGGGACAGCTCCTACGAGCAGTACTTC. Translated: CASRRDSSYEQYF. This chain joins TRBV7-9 and TRBJ2-7; TRBD1 aligns across 7 bases. CDR1 and CDR2 from the germline V gene are SEHNR and FQNEAQ (reference sequence). The CDR3 contains 13 residues. The J segment lost 0 bases and the V segment lost 6 bases, leaving 2 bases of the junction unmatched.

The V call is TRBV19, the J call TRBJ2-1; TRBD1 matches 8 bases. The V segment lost 2 bases and the J segment 8 bases; nucleotides outside the gene matches: 5. The CDR3 covers 14 residues. Germline loops: CDR1 LNHDA, CDR2 SQIVND (reference sequence). CDR3 loop: CASSIQGAIYEQFF. For the CDR3, the DNA is TGTGCCAGTAGTATACAGGGGGCTATTTATGAGCAGTTCTTC.

This chain joins TRBV21-1 and TRBJ1-5; TRBD1 reflects the table's D call only, with no check against the DNA. TRBV21-1 is recorded as a pseudogene. The length of the CDR3 is 13 residues. This CDR3 reads CASRSGQGWPQHF. CDR3 DNA: TGTGCCAGCAGGTCGGGACAGGGGTGGCCCCAGCATTTT.

This clone has just a few counts. The rearrangement uses TRBV18 and TRBJ1-1; D remains unclear. Germline V gene sequence: CDR1 KGHSH, CDR2 LQKENI. V dropped 2 bases and J dropped 4 bases, with 14 bases sitting between them. CDR3 length equals 15 residues. The DNA for the CDR3 is TGTGCCAGCTCACCAGTCCCCGGGTCGCGCACTGAAGCTTTCTTT. Its protein product is CASSPVPGSRTEAFF.

This rearrangement joins TRBV27 to TRBJ1-5, with 7 bases lining up with TRBD1. CDR3 length: 14 amino acids. Germline V gives CDR1 MNHEY, CDR2 SMNVEV (reference sequence). V shed 2 bases and J 4 bases; nucleotides not matched to a gene: 2. DNA for the CDR3: TGTGCCAGCAGTTTACAGGGACAGAATCAGCCCCAGCATTTT. Amino acids: CASSLQGQNQPQHF.

CDR3 residues: CAWSARQNSLWGAFF. As DNA, the CDR3 is TGTGCCTGGAGTGCCCGACAGAACTCCCTCTGGGGAGCTTTCTTT. J is TRBJ1-1 and V is TRBV30; maybe TRBD1 (5 bases). Germline lookup yields CDR1 GTSNPN and CDR2 SVGIG (reference sequence). V shed 1 base and J shed 10 bases, with 22 bases lying between them. The CDR3 totals 15 residues.

The V and J genes are TRBV2 and TRBJ2-5; D possibly corresponds to TRBD1 (6 bases). In germline, CDR1 is SNHLY, CDR2 FYNNEI. CDR3 size: 14 residues. The germline V and J ends were trimmed by 5 bases and 3 bases, with 13 bases remaining between them. The CDR3 loop is CASSRDTQEETQYF. The CDR3 DNA sequence: TGTGCCAGCAGTAGGGACACTCAAGAAGAGACCCAGTACTTC.

The sample holds a few counts of this clone. CDR3 region: CASRTGGIQYF. The CDR3 nucleotides are TGTGCCAGCAGGACAGGAGGCATTCAGTACTTC. The rearrangement joins TRBV27 to TRBJ2-4; D might be TRBD1 (6 bases). The length of the CDR3 is 11 residues. The V gene's germline CDR1 is MNHEY and CDR2 SMNVEV (reference sequence). V was shortened by 6 bases and J by 9 bases, with 9 bases between the two germline ends.

The DNA of the CDR3 is TGTGCCAGTAGTATACGCGACGGAGGCACAGATACGCAGTATTTT. It specifies CASSIRDGGTDTQYF. The chain links TRBV19 to TRBJ2-3; no clear D. The length of the CDR3 is 15 residues. CDR1 is LNHDA and CDR2 is SQIVND in the germline V gene (reference sequence). V lost 2 bases and J lost 1, with 10 bases in between.

The V call is TRBV7-3, the J call TRBJ2-2, with D perhaps matching TRBD1 or TRBD2 (7 bases each). The CDR3 is made up of 17 amino acids. Between the trimmed V and J ends, which lost 4 bases and 3 bases, there was a span of 18 bases. The V gene's germline CDR1 is SGHTA and CDR2 FQGTGA. Here the CDR3 reads CASSSHGPGGDTGELFF. The CDR3 DNA is TGTGCCAGCAGCTCCCATGGGCCAGGGGGGGACACCGGGGAGCTGTTTTTT. The full variable domain, with the rest looked up from reference TRBV7-3 and TRBJ2-2, is GAGVSQTPSNKVTEKGKYVELRCDPISGHTALYWYRQSLGQGPEFLIYFQGTGAADDSGLPNDRFFAVRPEGSVSTLKIQRTERGDSAVYLCASSSHGPGGDTGELFFGEGSRLTVL.

The chain has TRBV5-1 and TRBJ1-1; a possible D gene is TRBD1 (5 bases). Trimming removed 0 bases at V and 4 bases at J, with 10 bases between. Germline V gene lookup returns CDR1 SGHRS and CDR2 YFSETQ. This CDR3 has 14 residues. CDR3 loop: CASSLGPDSTEAFF. CDR3 coding DNA: TGCGCCAGCAGCTTGGGGCCCGACAGCACTGAAGCTTTCTTT.

This sequence joins TRBV12-1 and TRBJ2-7; the DNA was not used to check the table's D call, TRBD1. TRBV12-1 is a pseudogene locus. This CDR3 is built from 16 residues. The CDR3 sequence is CASSFAGDRGRYEQYF. CDR3 DNA sequence: TGTGCCAGCAGCTTTGCCGGGGACAGGGGGCGGTACGAGCAGTACTTC.

The V and J genes are TRBV5-1 and TRBJ2-7, with 7 bases identical to TRBD1. Germline CDR1 reads SGHRS; CDR2 reads YFSETQ. The CDR3 is 15 residues long. V was pared by 0 bases and J by 6 bases, with 9 bases of the junction left unmatched. The CDR3 nucleotides are TGCGCCAGCAGCTTGGCGACAGGGTACTCGGGCGAGCAGTACTTC. The encoded protein is CASSLATGYSGEQYF.

The V gene is TRBV19, the J gene TRBJ2-7; no definite D call. CDR3 length: 14 amino acids. V lost 3 bases and J 2 bases, leaving 11 bases between the germline ends. Germline lookup yields CDR1 LNHDA and CDR2 SQIVND (reference sequence). The CDR3 nucleotides read TGTGCCAGTAGTATCAACACTATAGCCTACGAGCAGTACTTC. As protein: CASSINTIAYEQYF.

The J gene is TRBJ2-1, the V gene TRBV7-6; 7 bases match TRBD2. Germline V gene sequence: CDR1 SGHVS, CDR2 FNYEAQ. The V and J ends lost 3 bases and 7 bases, in that order; junction bases with no gene match: 6. CDR3 length: 14 residues. CDR3 protein: CASSFGRALNEQFF. The DNA of the CDR3 is TGTGCCAGCAGCTTTGGGAGGGCCTTAAATGAGCAGTTCTTC.

CDR3 bases: TGTGCCAGCAGCCAAGATCGGCTAGCAAGATACAATGAGCAGTTCTTC. Translating gives CASSQDRLARYNEQFF. This chain uses TRBV4-2 with TRBJ2-1, with D possibly matching TRBD2 (5 bases). Trimming shortened V by 0 bases and J by 4 bases, and 13 bases separated the two germline ends. This CDR3 has 16 residues. In germline, CDR1 is LGHNA, CDR2 YNFKEQ.

There are a few counts of this clone. The chain couples TRBV28 to TRBJ1-2, with TRBD1 identical over 8 bases. The germline CDR1 and CDR2 sequences are MDHEN and SYDVKM. This CDR3 is built from 13 residues. After removal of 6 bases from V and 3 bases from J, the junction contained 3 bases not matched to a gene. The CDR3, as DNA: TGTGCCAGCAGCCTGACAGGGGACTATGGCTACACCTTC. It encodes CASSLTGDYGYTF.

This chain links TRBV28 with TRBJ2-1; TRBD2 aligns across 11 bases. V lost 5 bases and J lost 10; bases outside the gene matches: 7. CDR1 is MDHEN and CDR2 is SYDVKM in the germline V gene. The CDR3 is made up of 14 amino acids. The CDR3 spells CASSVSGRAREQFF. Here the CDR3 DNA reads TGTGCCAGCAGTGTTAGCGGGAGGGCCAGGGAGCAGTTCTTC.

The chain couples TRBV5-8 to TRBJ2-1; D call uncertain. Deletions cut 2 bases from V and 7 bases from J, with 7 bases between. The CDR3 length is 12 residues. Looked up from germline, CDR1 is SGHTS and CDR2 is YDEGEE. DNA of the CDR3: TGTGCCAGCAGCTTCGGGTCGAATGAGCAGTTCTTC. Residues: CASSFGSNEQFF. The full variable domain, its missing parts supplied by reference TRBV5-8 and TRBJ2-1, is EAGVTQSPTHLIKTRGQQATLRCSPISGHTSVYWYQQALGLGLQFLLWYDEGEERNRGNFPPRFSGRQFPNYSSELNVNALELEDSALYLCASSFGSNEQFFGPGTRLTVL.

This chain connects TRBV10-3 to TRBJ2-3; D is perhaps TRBD2 (6 bases). Trimming took 3 bases from V and 6 from J, leaving 19 bases between them. This CDR3 has 16 amino acids. In germline, CDR1 is ENHRY, CDR2 SYGVKD. CDR3 in amino acids: CAISDPGSGGRDTQYF. In nucleotides, the CDR3 is TGTGCCATCAGTGACCCGGGTAGCGGAGGGCGGGATACGCAGTATTTT.